The rows below give T cell receptor beta chains drawn from one sample of a study of blood T cell repertoires in COVID-19. Measured with immunoSEQ multiplex PCR; TCRdb has only the in-frame clones, and not every one. The sample has roughly 260,000 clones, approximately 85% seen once. What was sequenced was PBMCs or T cells enriched from blood (not recorded which). Receptor source: a woman aged 45-60 years who had recovered from COVID-19. The CDR3 runs from the conserved cysteine through the conserved F or W.

cdr3_aa,cdr3_length,v_call
CASSFERGNEQFF,13,TRBV11-3
CASSLPWSYGYTF,13,TRBV28
CASSPRSVTGGMNEQFF,17,TRBV18
CASSQDHEDTNTEAFF,16,TRBV4-1
CASSVRPSGKHEQFF,15,TRBV9
CASRQGEKKLFF,12,TRBV28
CASSLGLGGSSYNEQFF,17,TRBV13
CASSLAGLAGNEQFF,15,TRBV7-8
CASPQGLEATEAFF,14,TRBV2
CAIRDRLNTGELFF,14,TRBV28
CASSHIQYSGNTIYF,15,TRBV3-1/TRBV3-2
CASTHGGQLEAFF,13,TRBV6-6
CASSPRTGTFSGANVLTF,18,TRBV3-1/TRBV3-2
CASRRGAGSDTQYF,14,TRBV5-5
CASSFSRGNEQFF,13,TRBV5-6
CASSVPGQDEGNQPQHF,17,TRBV27
CASSLSTDTQYF,12,TRBV5-1
CASSGRTNTEAFF,13,TRBV10-2
CASSLNRDTYSYEQYF,16,TRBV5-5
CASSLDLSSYNEQFF,15,TRBV5-1
CASSQGTSGNTGELFF,16,TRBV4-1
CASSLAPGTADYGYTF,16,TRBV5-1
CASTDLGEKLFF,12,TRBV5-8
CASSASGTGHTEAFF,15,TRBV6-4
CASSLVAAPTYEQYF,15,TRBV7-8
CATSRELTEAFF,12,TRBV15
CASSYSADNYGYTF,14,TRBV6-5
CASSYAETSRTYEQYF,16,TRBV5-6
CASSLRGPSYGYTF,14,TRBV27
CASRGTGNRYEQYF,14,TRBV28
CASSTLDSMNTEAFF,15,TRBV19
CASTEDSHSNQPQHF,15,TRBV4-2
CASSIQGASYEQYF,14,TRBV6-5
CASRDLGGAQETQYF,15,TRBV5-1
CAWARPGQGLYEQYF,15,TRBV30
CASSRGQGNYYGYTF,15,TRBV2
CASSLSGQGGNEQFF,15,TRBV5-5
CASSSFPGLAGDFYEQYF,18,TRBV28
CASSQTGGKNTGELFF,16,TRBV19
CASRLAATNGELFF,14,TRBV27